Below, 2 T cell receptor beta chains from the same sample are listed, as sequenced in a study of blood T cells in healthy people across ages. A second 7 to 11 cycle PCR used barcoded and J-beta primers. TCRdb re-called the 5' RACE reads through MiXCR, storing one row per CDR3 protein. The sample holds hundreds of thousands of distinct CDR3 sequences, less than 25% seen once. Separately, the same data were catalogued under a study of T cells of mothers and their children.

Input material: blood. All receptors derive from a boy between 10 and 17 years old in good health.

This clonotype was seen a few times. The V call is TRBV20-1, the J call TRBJ2-2; D is possibly TRBD1 or TRBD2 (5 bases each). From germline, CDR1 is DFQATT and CDR2 SNEGSKA (reference sequence). The CDR3 loop spans 15 amino acids. The V and J ends lost 5 bases and 3 bases respectively, with 16 bases between them. The CDR3 region is CSAAKPGRYTGELFF. In nucleotides, the CDR3 is TGCAGTGCTGCGAAACCGGGACGCTACACCGGGGAGCTGTTTTTT.

This clonotype was picked up many times. This chain uses TRBV5-5 with TRBJ1-2; 7 positions match TRBD1. The germline CDR1 and CDR2 sequences are SGHKS and YYEKEE (reference sequence). The CDR3 loop spans 15 amino acids. J gave up 4 bases and V 0 bases, and 6 bases lay outside the gene matches. CDR3 coding DNA: TGTGCCAGCAGCTTGGAAAGGGGGCCTGTCTATGGCTACACCTTC. Amino acid sequence: CASSLERGPVYGYTF. Based on the CDR3 plus reference TRBV5-5 and TRBJ1-2, the full variable domain is DAGVTQSPTHLIKTRGQQVTLRCSPISGHKSVSWYQQVLGQGPQFIFQYYEKEERGRGNFPDRFSARQFPNYSSELNVNALLLGDSALYLCASSLERGPVYGYTFGSGTRLTVV.